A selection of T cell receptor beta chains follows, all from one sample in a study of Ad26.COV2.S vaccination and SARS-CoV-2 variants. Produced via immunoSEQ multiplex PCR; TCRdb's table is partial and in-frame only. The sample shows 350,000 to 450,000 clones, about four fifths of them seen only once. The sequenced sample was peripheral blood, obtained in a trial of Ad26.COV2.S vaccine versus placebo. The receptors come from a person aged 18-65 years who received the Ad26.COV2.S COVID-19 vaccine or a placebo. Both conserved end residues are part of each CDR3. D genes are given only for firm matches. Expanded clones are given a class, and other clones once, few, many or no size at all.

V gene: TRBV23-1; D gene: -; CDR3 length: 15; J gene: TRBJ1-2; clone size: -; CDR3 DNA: TGCGCCAGCAGTCATCTCGACCGGGCAGACTATGGCTACACCTTC; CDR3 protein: CASSHLDRADYGYTF
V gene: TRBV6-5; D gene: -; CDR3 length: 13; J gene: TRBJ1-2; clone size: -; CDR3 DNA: TGTGCCAGCAGACCGACAGCGGACTATGGCTACACCTTC; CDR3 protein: CASRPTADYGYTF
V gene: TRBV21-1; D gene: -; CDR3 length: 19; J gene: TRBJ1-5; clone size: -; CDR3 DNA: TGTGCCAGCAGCAAAGGGCTGAGACAGCCAAAATTTAGCAATCAGCCCCAGCATTTT; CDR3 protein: CASSKGLRQPKFSNQPQHF
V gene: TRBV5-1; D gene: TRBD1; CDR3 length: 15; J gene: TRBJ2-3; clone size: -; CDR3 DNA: TGCGCCAGCAGCTTAACAGGGGGACTCACAGATACGCAGTATTTT; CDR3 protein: CASSLTGGLTDTQYF
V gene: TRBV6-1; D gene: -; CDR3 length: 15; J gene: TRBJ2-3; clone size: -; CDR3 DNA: TGTGCCAGCAGTGAATTGGCGGGATCGCCCGATACGCAGTATTTT; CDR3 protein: CASSELAGSPDTQYF
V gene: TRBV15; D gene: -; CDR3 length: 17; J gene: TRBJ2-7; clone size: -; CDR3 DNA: TGTGCCACCAGCAGAGAGAGGCCGGGACTCTTCTCCTACGAGCAGTACTTC; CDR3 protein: CATSRERPGLFSYEQYF
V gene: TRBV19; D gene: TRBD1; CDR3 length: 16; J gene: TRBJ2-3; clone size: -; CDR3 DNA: TGTGCCAGTAGTATCGGGCCGGGACAGGGAATAGATACGCAGTATTTT; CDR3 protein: CASSIGPGQGIDTQYF
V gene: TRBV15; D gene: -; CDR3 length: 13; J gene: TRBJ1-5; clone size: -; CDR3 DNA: TGTGCCACCAGCGTAGGGAGCAATCAGCCCCAGCATTTT; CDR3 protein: CATSVGSNQPQHF
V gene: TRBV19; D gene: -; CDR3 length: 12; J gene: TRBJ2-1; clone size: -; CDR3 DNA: TGTGCCAGTAGCACAGACGTCGATGAGCAGTTCTTC; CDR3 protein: CASSTDVDEQFF
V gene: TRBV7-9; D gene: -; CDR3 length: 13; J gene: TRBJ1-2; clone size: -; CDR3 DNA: TGTGCCAGCAGCCTACAGGGCTACTATGGCTACACCTTC; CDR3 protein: CASSLQGYYGYTF
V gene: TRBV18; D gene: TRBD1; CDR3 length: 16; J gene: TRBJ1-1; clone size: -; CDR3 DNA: TGTGCCAGCTCACCTACCGGACAGGGAATGGGCACTGAAGCTTTCTTT; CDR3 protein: CASSPTGQGMGTEAFF
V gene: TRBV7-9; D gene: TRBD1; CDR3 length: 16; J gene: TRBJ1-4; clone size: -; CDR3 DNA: TGTGCCAGCAGCTCGAGGGCAGGGGGCGCGTATGAAAAACTGTTTTTT; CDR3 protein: CASSSRAGGAYEKLFF
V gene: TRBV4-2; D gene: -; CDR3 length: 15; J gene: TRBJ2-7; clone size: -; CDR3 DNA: TGTGCCAGCAGCCAAGATCGCCTATACTCCTACGAGCAGTACTTC; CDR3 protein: CASSQDRLYSYEQYF
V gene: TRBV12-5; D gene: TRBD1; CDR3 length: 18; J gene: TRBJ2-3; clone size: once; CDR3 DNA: TGTGCTAGTGGTTTGACACTGGACGGACAGGGATTCTCAGATACGCAGTATTTT; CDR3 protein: CASGLTLDGQGFSDTQYF
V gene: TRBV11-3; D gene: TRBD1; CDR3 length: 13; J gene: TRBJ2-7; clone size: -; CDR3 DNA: TGTGCCAGCAGCCTTACAGGGGGGCACGAGCAGTACTTC; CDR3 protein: CASSLTGGHEQYF
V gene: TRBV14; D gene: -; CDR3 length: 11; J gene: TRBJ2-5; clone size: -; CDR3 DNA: TGTGCCAGCAGCCAAGTGAAGACCCAGTACTTC; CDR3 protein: CASSQVKTQYF
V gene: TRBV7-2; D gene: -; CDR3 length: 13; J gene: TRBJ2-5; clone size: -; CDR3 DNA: TGTGCCAGCAGCTCCTCCCCATTAGTACCCCAGTACTTC; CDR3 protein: CASSSSPLVPQYF
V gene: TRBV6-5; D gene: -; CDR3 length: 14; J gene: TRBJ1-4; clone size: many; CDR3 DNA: TGTGCCAGCAGTTTCGGGCAGGGATCTGAAAAACTGTTTTTT; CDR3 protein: CASSFGQGSEKLFF
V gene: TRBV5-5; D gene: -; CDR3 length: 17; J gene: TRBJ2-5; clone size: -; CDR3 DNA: TGTGCCAGCAGCTTGGGAGTAGCGGACCGATTCCAAGAGACCCAGTACTTC; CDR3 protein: CASSLGVADRFQETQYF
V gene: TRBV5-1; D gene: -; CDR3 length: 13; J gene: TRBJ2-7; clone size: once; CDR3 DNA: TGCGCCAGCAGCCTCCGGGACGAGGGCGAGCAGTACTTC; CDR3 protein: CASSLRDEGEQYF
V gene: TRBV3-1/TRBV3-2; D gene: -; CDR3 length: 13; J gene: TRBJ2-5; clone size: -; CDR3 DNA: TGTGCCAGCAGAGGAGGGGGTGAGGAGACCCAGTACTTC; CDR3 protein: CASRGGGEETQYF
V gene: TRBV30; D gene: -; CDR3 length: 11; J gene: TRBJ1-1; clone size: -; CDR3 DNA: TGTGCCTGGAGTTTCCGCACTGAAGCTTTCTTT; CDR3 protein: CAWSFRTEAFF
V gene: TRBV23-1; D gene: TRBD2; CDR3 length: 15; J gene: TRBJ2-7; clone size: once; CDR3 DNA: TGCGCCAGCGCGCAATTGGGGGAGGGCTCCTACGAGCAGTACTTC; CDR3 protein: CASAQLGEGSYEQYF
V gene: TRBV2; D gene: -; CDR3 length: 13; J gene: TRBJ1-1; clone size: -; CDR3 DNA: TGTGCCAGCAGCGGCGGGGTAAACACTGAAGCTTTCTTT; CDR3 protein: CASSGGVNTEAFF
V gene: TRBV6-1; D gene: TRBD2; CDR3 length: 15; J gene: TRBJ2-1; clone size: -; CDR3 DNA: TGTGCCAGCAGTGAATATGCTAGCGGAGACAATGAGCAGTTCTTC; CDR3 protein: CASSEYASGDNEQFF
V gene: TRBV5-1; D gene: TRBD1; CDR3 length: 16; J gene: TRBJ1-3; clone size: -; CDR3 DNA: TGCGCCAGCAGCTTGATCGGGACAGGAGGTGGAAACACCATATATTTT; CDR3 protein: CASSLIGTGGGNTIYF
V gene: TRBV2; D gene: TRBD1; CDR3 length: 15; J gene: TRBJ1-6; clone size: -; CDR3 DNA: TGTGCCAGCAGCCCTTGGACAGGGGGGGGTTCACCCCTCCACTTT; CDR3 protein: CASSPWTGGGSPLHF